The source of this T cell receptor beta chain is a study of T cell responses to AZD1222 COVID-19 vaccine. In germline, CDR1 is LGHDT, CDR2 YNNKEL (reference sequence). The CDR3 loop spans 15 amino acids. Trimming cost V 1 base and J 3 bases, with 13 bases left between them. Profiled with immunoSEQ multiplex PCR; TCRdb holds only in-frame clones, not every one. The sample has about 53,000 clones; roughly 86% are singletons. Turning to this clone: The antigen is unknown.

Overall study results and limits: Donors were chiefly white British, with a greater number of females, and clonal diversity was perhaps underestimated.

The V gene is TRBV3-1 (or the pseudogene TRBV3-2), the J gene TRBJ2-7, with D tentatively TRBD2 (6 bases). This sequence originates from an adult who received the AZD1222 COVID-19 vaccine. The sample was peripheral blood, taken 28 days after the second AZD1222 dose. The DNA of the CDR3 is TGTGCCAGCAGCCAAGCAACTAGCTGGGTCTACGAGCAGTACTTC. Encoded protein: CASSQATSWVYEQYF.